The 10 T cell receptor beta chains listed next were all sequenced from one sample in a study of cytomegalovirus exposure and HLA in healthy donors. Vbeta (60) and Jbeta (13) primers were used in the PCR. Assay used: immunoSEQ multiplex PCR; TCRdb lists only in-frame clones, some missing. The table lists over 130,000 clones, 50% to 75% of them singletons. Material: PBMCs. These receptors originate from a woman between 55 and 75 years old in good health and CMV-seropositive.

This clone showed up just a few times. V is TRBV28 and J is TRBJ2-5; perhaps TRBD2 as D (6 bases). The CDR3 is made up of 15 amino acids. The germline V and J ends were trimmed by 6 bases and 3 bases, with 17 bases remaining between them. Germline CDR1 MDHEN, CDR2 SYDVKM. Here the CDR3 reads CASSLLRDSEETQYF. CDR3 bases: TGTGCCAGCAGCCTACTCCGGGACTCGGAAGAGACCCAGTACTTC.

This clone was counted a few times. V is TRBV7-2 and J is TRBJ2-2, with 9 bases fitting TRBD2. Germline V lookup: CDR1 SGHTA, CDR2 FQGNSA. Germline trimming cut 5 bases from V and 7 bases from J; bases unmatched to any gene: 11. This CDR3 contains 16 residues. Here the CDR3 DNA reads TGTGCCAGCAGCCGTAGTAGCGGGAGACTAGTCGGGGAGCTGTTTTTT. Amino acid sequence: CASSRSSGRLVGELFF.

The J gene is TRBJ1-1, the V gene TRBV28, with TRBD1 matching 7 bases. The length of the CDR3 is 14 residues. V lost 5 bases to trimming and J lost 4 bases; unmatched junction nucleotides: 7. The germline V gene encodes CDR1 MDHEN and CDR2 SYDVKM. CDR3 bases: TGTGCCAGCAGTCCTAGACAGGGTTCCACTGAAGCTTTCTTT. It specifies CASSPRQGSTEAFF.

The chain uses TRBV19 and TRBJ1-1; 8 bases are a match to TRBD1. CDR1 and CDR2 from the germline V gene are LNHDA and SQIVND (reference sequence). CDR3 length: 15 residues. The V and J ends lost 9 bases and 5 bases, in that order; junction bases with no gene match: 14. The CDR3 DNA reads TGTGCCAGCCGGGATAGCAGGGGGCGATTAACTGAAGCTTTCTTT. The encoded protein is CASRDSRGRLTEAFF. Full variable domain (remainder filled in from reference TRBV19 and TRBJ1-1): DGGITQSPKYLFRKEGQNVTLSCEQNLNHDAMYWYRQDPGQGLRLIYYSQIVNDFQKGDIAEGYSVSREKKESFPLTVTSAQKNPTAFYLCASRDSRGRLTEAFFGQGTRLTVV.

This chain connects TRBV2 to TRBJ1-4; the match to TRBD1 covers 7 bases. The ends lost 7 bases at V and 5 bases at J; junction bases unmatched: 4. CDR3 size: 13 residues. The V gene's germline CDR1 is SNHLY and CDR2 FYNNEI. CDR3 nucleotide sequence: TGTGCCAGCACGTCGGACAGGAATGAAAAACTGTTTTTT. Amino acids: CASTSDRNEKLFF.

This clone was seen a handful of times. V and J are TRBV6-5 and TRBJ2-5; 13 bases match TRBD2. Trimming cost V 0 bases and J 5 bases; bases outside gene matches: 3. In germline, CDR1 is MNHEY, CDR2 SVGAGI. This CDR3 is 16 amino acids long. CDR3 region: CASSYSTSGGIETQYF. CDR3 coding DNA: TGTGCCAGCAGTTACTCGACTAGCGGGGGGATTGAGACCCAGTACTTC.

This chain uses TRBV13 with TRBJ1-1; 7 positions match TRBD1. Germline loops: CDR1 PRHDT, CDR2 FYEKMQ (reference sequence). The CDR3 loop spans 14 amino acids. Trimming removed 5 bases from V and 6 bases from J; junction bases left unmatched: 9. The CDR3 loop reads CASSTVNRGAEAFF. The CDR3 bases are TGTGCCAGCAGCACGGTAAACAGGGGCGCTGAAGCTTTCTTT.

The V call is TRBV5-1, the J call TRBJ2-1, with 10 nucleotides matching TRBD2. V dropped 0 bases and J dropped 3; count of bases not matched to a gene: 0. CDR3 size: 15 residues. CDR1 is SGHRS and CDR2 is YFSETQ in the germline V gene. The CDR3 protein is CASSLGTSGYNEQFF. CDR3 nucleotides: TGCGCCAGCAGCTTGGGGACTAGCGGCTACAATGAGCAGTTCTTC.

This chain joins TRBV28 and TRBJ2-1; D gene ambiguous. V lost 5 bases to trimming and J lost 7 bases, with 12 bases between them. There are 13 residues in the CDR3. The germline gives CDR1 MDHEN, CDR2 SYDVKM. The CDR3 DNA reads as TGTGCCAGCAGTCTCCCTTCGCGGAATGAGCAGTTCTTC. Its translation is CASSLPSRNEQFF. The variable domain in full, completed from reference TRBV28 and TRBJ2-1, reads DVKVTQSSRYLVKRTGEKVFLECVQDMDHENMFWYRQDPGLGLRLIYFSYDVKMKEKGDIPEGYSVSREKKERFSLILESASTNQTSMYLCASSLPSRNEQFFGPGTRLTVL.

The CDR3 region is CASSQAGALAGGPYEQYF. The DNA of the CDR3 is TGCGCCAGCAGCCAAGCCGGGGCCCTAGCGGGAGGGCCCTACGAGCAGTACTTC. J is TRBJ2-7 and V is TRBV4-1, with 12 nucleotides matching TRBD2. CDR1 and CDR2 from the germline V gene are MGHRA and YSYEKL. The V segment lost 1 base and the J segment 2 bases; nucleotides outside the gene matches: 9. The CDR3 is 18 amino acids.